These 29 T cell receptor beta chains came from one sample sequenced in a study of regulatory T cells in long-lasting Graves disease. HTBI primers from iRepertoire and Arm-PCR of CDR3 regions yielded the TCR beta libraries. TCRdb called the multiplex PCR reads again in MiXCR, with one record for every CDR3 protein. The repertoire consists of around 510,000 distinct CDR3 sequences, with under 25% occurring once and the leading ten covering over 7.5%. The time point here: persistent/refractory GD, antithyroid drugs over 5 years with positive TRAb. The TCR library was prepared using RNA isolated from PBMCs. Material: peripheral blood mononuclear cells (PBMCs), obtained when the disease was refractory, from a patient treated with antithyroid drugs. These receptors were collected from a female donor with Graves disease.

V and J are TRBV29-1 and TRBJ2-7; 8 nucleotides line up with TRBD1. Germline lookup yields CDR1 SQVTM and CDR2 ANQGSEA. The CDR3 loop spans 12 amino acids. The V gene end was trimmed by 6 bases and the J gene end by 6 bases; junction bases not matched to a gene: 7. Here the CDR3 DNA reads TGCAGCGTAGTTGACAGGGGCGGCGAGCAGTACTTC. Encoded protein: CSVVDRGGEQYF.

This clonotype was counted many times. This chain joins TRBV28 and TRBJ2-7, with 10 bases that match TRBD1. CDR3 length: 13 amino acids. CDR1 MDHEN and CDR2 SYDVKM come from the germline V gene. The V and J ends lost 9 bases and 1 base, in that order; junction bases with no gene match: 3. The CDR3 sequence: CASGTGVSYEQYF. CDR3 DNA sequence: TGTGCCAGTGGGACAGGGGTTTCCTACGAGCAGTACTTC.

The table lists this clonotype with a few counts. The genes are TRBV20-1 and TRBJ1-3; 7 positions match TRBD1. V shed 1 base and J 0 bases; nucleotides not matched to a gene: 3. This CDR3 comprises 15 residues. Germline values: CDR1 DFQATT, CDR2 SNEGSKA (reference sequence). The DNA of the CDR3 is TGCAGTGCTAGAGGGGGACAGTTCTCTGGAAACACCATATATTTT. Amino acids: CSARGGQFSGNTIYF.

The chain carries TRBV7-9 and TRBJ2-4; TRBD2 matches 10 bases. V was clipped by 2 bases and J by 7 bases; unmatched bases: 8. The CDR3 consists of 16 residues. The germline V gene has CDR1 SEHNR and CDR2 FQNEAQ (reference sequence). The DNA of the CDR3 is TGTGCCAGCAGCTTACCTTCCAGCGGGAGGGCCAACATTCAGTACTTC. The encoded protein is CASSLPSSGRANIQYF.

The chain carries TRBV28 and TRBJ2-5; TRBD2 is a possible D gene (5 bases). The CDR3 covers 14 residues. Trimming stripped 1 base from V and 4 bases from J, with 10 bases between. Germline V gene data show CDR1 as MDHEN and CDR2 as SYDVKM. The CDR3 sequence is CASSLLASRETQYF. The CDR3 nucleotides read TGTGCCAGCAGTTTATTGGCTAGCAGAGAGACCCAGTACTTC.

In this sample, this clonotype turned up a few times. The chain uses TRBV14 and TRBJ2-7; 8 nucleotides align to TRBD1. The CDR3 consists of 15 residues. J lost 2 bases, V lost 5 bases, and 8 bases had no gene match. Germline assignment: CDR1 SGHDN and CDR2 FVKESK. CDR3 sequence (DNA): TGTGCCAGCAGCTATGGACAGGGCCCTACCTACGAGCAGTACTTC. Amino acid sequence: CASSYGQGPTYEQYF.

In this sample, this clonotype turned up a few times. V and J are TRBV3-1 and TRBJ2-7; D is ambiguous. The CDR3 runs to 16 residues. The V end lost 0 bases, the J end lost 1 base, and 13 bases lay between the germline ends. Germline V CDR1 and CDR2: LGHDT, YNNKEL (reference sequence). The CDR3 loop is CASSQDMGSGSYEQYF. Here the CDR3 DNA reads TGTGCCAGCAGCCAAGATATGGGATCTGGATCCTACGAGCAGTACTTC.

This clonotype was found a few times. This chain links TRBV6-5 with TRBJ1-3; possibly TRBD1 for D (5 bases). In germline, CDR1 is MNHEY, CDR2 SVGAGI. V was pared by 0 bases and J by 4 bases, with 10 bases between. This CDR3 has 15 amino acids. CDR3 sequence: CASSYSGAGGNTIYF. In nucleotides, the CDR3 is TGTGCCAGCAGTTACTCCGGGGCAGGAGGAAACACCATATATTTT.

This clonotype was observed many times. DNA for the CDR3: TGTGCCAGCAGTTCCATCCCCTGGAATTCTCACACTGAAGCTTTCTTT. This encodes CASSSIPWNSHTEAFF. V gene TRBV6-5 combines with J gene TRBJ1-1; D remains unclear. Germline V gene data show CDR1 as MNHEY and CDR2 as SVGAGI. With 4 bases removed from V and 3 bases from J, the gap between germline ends came to 18 bases. The CDR3 covers 16 residues.

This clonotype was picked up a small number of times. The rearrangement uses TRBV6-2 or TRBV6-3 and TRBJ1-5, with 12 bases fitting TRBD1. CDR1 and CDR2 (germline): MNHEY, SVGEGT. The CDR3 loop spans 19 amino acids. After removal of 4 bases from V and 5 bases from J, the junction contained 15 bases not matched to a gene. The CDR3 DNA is TGTGCCAGCAGTTCTCACCCCGTCGCGGGACAGGGGGCCCATCAGCCCCAGCATTTT. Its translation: CASSSHPVAGQGAHQPQHF.

The CDR3 DNA reads TGTGCCAGCATCCCCCCGATTCTAGCGGCACCTTACAATGAGCAGTTCTTC. It specifies CASIPPILAAPYNEQFF. The rearrangement uses TRBV7-9 and TRBJ2-1; 7 nucleotides agree with TRBD2. The V segment lost 7 bases and the J segment 4 bases; nucleotides outside the gene matches: 16. Germline CDR1 is SEHNR and CDR2 is FQNEAQ (reference sequence). This CDR3 contains 17 residues.

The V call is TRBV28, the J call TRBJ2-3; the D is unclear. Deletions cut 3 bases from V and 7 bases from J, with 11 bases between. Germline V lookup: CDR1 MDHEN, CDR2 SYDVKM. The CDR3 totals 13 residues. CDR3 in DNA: TGTGCCAGCAGTTTCGGAGCCTTGAATACGCAGTATTTT. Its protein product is CASSFGALNTQYF.

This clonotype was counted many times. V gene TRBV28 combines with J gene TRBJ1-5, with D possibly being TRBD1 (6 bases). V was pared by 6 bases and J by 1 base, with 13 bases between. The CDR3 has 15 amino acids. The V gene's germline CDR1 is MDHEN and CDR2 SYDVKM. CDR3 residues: CASSATGTSNQPQHF. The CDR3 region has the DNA TGTGCCAGCAGCGCCACAGGGACCAGCAATCAGCCCCAGCATTTT.

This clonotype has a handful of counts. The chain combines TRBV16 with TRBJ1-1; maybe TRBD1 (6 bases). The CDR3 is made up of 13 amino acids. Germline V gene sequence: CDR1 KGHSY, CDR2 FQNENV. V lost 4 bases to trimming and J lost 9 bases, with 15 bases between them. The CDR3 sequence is CASSRNGQTKAFF. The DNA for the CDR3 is TGTGCCAGCAGCCGGAACGGACAGACAAAAGCTTTCTTT.

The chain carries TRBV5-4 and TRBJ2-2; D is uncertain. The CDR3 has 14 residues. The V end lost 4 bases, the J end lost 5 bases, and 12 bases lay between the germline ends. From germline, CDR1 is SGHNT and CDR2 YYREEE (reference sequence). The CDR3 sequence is CASSTAAVTGELFF. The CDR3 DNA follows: TGTGCCAGCAGCACGGCGGCAGTTACCGGGGAGCTGTTTTTT. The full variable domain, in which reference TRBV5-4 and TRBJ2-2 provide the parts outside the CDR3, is ETGVTQSPTHLIKTRGQQVTLRCSSQSGHNTVSWYQQALGQGPQFIFQYYREEENGRGNFPPRFSGLQFPNYSSELNVNALELDDSALYLCASSTAAVTGELFFGEGSRLTVL.

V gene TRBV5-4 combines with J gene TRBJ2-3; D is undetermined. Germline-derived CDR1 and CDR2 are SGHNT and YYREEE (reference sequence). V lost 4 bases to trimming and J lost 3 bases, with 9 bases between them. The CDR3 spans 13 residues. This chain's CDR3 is CASSPTITDTQYF. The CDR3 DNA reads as TGTGCCAGCAGCCCCACTATTACAGATACGCAGTATTTT.

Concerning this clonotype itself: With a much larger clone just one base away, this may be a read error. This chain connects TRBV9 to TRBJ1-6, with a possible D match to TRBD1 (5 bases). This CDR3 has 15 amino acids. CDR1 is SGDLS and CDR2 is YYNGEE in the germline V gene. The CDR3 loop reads CASSSGRDRNSPPHF. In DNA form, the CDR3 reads TGTGCCAGCAGCAGCGGCCGGGACCGAAATTCACCCCCCCACTTT.

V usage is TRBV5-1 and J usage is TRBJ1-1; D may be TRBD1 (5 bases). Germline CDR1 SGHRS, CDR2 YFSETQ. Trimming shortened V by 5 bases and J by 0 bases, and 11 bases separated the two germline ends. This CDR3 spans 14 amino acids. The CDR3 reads CASRGWGMNTEAFF. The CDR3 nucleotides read TGCGCCAGCAGGGGATGGGGCATGAACACTGAAGCTTTCTTT. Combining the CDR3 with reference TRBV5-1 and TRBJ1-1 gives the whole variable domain KAGVTQTPRYLIKTRGQQVTLSCSPISGHRSVSWYQQTPGQGLQFLFEYFSETQRNKGNFPGRFSGRQFSNSRSEMNVSTLELGDSALYLCASRGWGMNTEAFFGQGTRLTVV.

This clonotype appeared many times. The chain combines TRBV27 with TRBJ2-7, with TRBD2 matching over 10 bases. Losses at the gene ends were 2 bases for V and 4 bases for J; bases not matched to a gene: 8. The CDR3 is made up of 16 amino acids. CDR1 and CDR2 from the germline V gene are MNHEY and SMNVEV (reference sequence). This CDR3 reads CASSLGVASGRYEQYF. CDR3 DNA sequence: TGTGCCAGCAGTTTAGGGGTCGCTAGCGGGAGATACGAGCAGTACTTC.

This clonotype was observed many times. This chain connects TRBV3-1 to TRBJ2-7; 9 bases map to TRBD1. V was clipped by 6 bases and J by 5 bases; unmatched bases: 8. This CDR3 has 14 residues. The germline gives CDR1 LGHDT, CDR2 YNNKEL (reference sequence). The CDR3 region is CASSHTGGKDEQYF. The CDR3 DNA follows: TGTGCCAGCAGTCACACAGGGGGCAAAGACGAGCAGTACTTC.

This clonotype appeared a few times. The CDR3 nucleotides read TGTGCCAGCGGCCTCTATAGCAATCAGCCCCAGCATTTT. Encoded protein: CASGLYSNQPQHF. The V gene is TRBV19, the J gene TRBJ1-5, with D hard to call. Trimming left V 9 bases short and J 0 bases short, with 9 bases between. The CDR3 loop spans 13 amino acids. Germline values: CDR1 LNHDA, CDR2 SQIVND (reference sequence).

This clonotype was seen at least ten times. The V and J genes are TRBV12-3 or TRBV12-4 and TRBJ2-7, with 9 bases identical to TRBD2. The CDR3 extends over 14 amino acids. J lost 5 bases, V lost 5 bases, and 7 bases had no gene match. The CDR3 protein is CASSPRLAANEQYF. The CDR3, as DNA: TGTGCCAGCAGTCCTCGACTAGCGGCCAACGAGCAGTACTTC.

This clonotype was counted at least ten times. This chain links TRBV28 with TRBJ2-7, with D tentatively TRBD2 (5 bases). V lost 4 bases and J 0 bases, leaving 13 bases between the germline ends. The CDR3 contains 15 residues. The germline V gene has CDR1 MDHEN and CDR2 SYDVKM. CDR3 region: CASSSFPGSSYEQYF. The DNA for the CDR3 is TGTGCCAGCAGTTCATTCCCGGGGAGCTCCTACGAGCAGTACTTC.

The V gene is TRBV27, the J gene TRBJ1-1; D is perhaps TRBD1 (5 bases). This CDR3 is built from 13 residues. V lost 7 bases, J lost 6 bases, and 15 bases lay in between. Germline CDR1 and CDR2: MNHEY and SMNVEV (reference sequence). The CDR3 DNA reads TGTGCCAGCAAAGGATTCGGGGCCCCTGAAGCTTTCTTT. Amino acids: CASKGFGAPEAFF.

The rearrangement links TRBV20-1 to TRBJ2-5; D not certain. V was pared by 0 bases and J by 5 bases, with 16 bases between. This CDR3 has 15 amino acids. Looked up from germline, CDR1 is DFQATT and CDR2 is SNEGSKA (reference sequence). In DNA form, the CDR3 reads TGCAGTGCTAGAGATGGCCGTGAGGCTGGGGAGACCCAGTACTTC. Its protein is CSARDGREAGETQYF.

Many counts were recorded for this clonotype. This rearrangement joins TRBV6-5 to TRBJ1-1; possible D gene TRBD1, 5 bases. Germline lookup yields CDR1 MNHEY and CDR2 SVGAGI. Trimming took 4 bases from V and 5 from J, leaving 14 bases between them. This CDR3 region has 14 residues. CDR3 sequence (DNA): TGTGCCAGCAGTTCCAGGGCGTTAGGGACTGAAGCTTTCTTT. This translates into CASSSRALGTEAFF.

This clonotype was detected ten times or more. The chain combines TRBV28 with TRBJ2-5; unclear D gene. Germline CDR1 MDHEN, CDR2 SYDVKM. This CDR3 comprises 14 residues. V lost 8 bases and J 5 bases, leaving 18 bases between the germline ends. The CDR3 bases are TGTGCCAGCCTTAAAGTCCGGGTCCAGGAGACCCAGTACTTC. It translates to CASLKVRVQETQYF.

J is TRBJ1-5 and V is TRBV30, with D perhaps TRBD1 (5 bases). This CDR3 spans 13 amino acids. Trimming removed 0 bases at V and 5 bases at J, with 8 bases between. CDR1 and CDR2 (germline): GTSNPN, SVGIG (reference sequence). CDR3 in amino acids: CAWSVQGDQPQHF. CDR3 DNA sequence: TGTGCCTGGAGTGTACAAGGGGATCAGCCCCAGCATTTT.

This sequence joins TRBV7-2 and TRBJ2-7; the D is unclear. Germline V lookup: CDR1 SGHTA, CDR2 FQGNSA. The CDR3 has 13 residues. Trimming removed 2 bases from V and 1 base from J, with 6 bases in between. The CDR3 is CASSLFPSYEQYF. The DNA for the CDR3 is TGTGCCAGCAGCTTATTCCCTTCCTACGAGCAGTACTTC.